What follows are 20 T cell receptor beta chains derived from one specimen sequenced in a study of blood T cell repertoires in COVID-19. Measured with immunoSEQ multiplex PCR; TCRdb has only the in-frame clones, and not every one. The sample lists more than 100,000 clones; over 75% were seen once. Sequencing was carried out using peripheral blood. These receptors all stem from a woman in her fifties or sixties with acute or convalescent COVID-19.

The rearrangement links TRBV11-3 to TRBJ2-1, with a possible D match to TRBD2 (6 bases). The CDR3 runs to 12 residues. Deletions cut 5 bases from V and 7 bases from J, with 9 bases between. CDR1 is SGHNT, CDR2 YENEEA, per germline. CDR3 in amino acids: CASSPGGNEQFF. The CDR3 coding sequence is TGTGCCAGCAGCCCAGGAGGGAATGAGCAGTTCTTC. The full variable domain, in which reference TRBV11-3 and TRBJ2-1 provide the parts outside the CDR3, is EAGVVQSPRYKIIEKKQPVAFWCNPISGHNTLYWYLQNLGQGPELLIRYENEEAVDDSQLPKDRFSAERLKGVDSTLKIQPAELGDSAVYLCASSPGGNEQFFGPGTRLTVL.

This rearrangement joins TRBV6-5 to TRBJ1-1, with 10 bases lining up with TRBD1. This CDR3 is built from 14 residues. Germline loops: CDR1 MNHEY, CDR2 SVGAGI. The V gene end was trimmed by 7 bases and the J gene end by 5 bases; junction bases not matched to a gene: 7. CDR3 DNA sequence: TGTGCCAGCAAGACAGGGGGCGCGGGGACTGAAGCTTTCTTT. Translated: CASKTGGAGTEAFF.

The V call is TRBV2, the J call TRBJ2-3; 7 positions match TRBD2. After removal of 3 bases from V and 3 bases from J, the junction contained 6 bases not matched to a gene. The CDR3 spans 15 residues. Germline CDR1 is SNHLY and CDR2 is FYNNEI. CDR3 nucleotides: TGTGCCAGCAGTGAGCAAGCGGGGTTGACAGATACGCAGTATTTT. Translated, it gives CASSEQAGLTDTQYF.

The chain combines TRBV10-3 with TRBJ1-2, with D unresolved. Trimming cost V 6 bases and J 7 bases, with 15 bases left between them. From germline, CDR1 is ENHRY and CDR2 SYGVKD. This CDR3 is built from 13 residues. The CDR3 DNA follows: TGTGCCATCAGCCCGACGGGGTATGGTGGCTACACCTTC. Translation gives CAISPTGYGGYTF.

Only a few counts were recorded for this clone. The genes are TRBV6-2 or TRBV6-3 and TRBJ2-7, with 7 bases aligning to TRBD1. The CDR3 extends over 14 amino acids. V lost 5 bases to trimming and J lost 5 bases; unmatched junction nucleotides: 9. CDR1 and CDR2 from the germline V gene are MNHEY and SVGEGT. The CDR3: CASSLSLQGNEQYV. The CDR3 DNA reads TGTGCCAGCAGTCTGAGCTTACAGGGGAACGAGCAGTACGTC.

The chain uses TRBV5-1 and TRBJ1-2, with TRBD1 matching 7 bases. V trimming: 4 bases; J trimming: 4 bases; junction bases outside the gene matches: 7. From germline, CDR1 is SGHRS and CDR2 YFSETQ. The CDR3 sequence is 14 residues long. CDR3 bases: TGCGCCAGCAGCGAATTACAGGGGTCCTATGGCTACACCTTC. Translating it yields CASSELQGSYGYTF.

This clone appeared a few times. This chain joins TRBV20-1 and TRBJ2-1; maybe TRBD1 (6 bases). The CDR3 is 13 amino acids. Germline V CDR1 and CDR2: DFQATT, SNEGSKA (reference sequence). V shed 3 bases and J shed 7 bases, with 13 bases lying between them. The CDR3 reads CSASLGHHNEQFF. CDR3 DNA sequence: TGCAGTGCTAGTTTGGGACACCATAATGAGCAGTTCTTC.

V gene TRBV9 combines with J gene TRBJ1-3; 9 bases are shared with TRBD1. The germline V gene has CDR1 SGDLS and CDR2 YYNGEE. Unmatched junction bases numbered 12, after V lost 3 bases and J lost 8 bases. The CDR3 is 16 amino acids. CDR3 in amino acids: CASSATPGQGRDTIYF. The CDR3 bases are TGTGCCAGCAGCGCCACTCCGGGACAGGGAAGAGACACCATATATTTT. Filled out from reference TRBV9 and TRBJ1-3, the complete variable domain reads DSGVTQTPKHLITATGQRVTLRCSPRSGDLSVYWYQQSLDQGLQFLIQYYNGEERAKGNILERFSAQQFPDLHSELNLSSLELGDSALYFCASSATPGQGRDTIYFGEGSWLTVV.

A single count supports this clone. The chain couples TRBV14 to TRBJ2-2; 7 positions agree with TRBD1. V lost 1 base and J lost 4; bases outside the gene matches: 9. Germline V gene data show CDR1 as SGHDN and CDR2 as FVKESK. This CDR3 region has 17 residues. CDR3 nucleotides: TGTGCCAGCAGCCAAGTTACTGGGAACAGGGGCACCGGGGAGCTGTTTTTT. As protein: CASSQVTGNRGTGELFF.

This clone has a single count. The rearrangement uses TRBV5-5 and TRBJ1-4; weak D call: TRBD1 (6 bases). The V gene's germline CDR1 is SGHKS and CDR2 YYEKEE (reference sequence). The CDR3 consists of 16 residues. Trimming cost V 6 bases and J 3 bases, with 18 bases left between them. The CDR3 bases are TGTGCCAGCACCATAACGCAGGGGAGAGCTAATGAAAAACTGTTTTTT. Translation: CASTITQGRANEKLFF.

The chain joins TRBV30 to TRBJ2-7; 8 nucleotides line up with TRBD2. CDR1 GTSNPN and CDR2 SVGIG come from the germline V gene (reference sequence). This CDR3 region has 14 residues. Losses at the gene ends were 4 bases for V and 2 bases for J; bases not matched to a gene: 7. This CDR3 is CAWTTSGLAYEQYF. The CDR3 DNA reads as TGTGCCTGGACCACTAGCGGACTGGCCTACGAGCAGTACTTC.

Only one count was recorded for this clone. The gene calls are TRBV5-1 and TRBJ2-1; D not certain. This CDR3 has 15 amino acids. Per germline, CDR1 SGHRS and CDR2 YFSETQ. Trimming took 4 bases from V and 0 from J, leaving 11 bases between them. The CDR3 DNA reads TGCGCCAGCAGCGCGGCCACCCGCTCCTACAATGAGCAGTTCTTC. Its protein product is CASSAATRSYNEQFF. The whole variable domain, remainder taken from reference TRBV5-1 and TRBJ2-1, is KAGVTQTPRYLIKTRGQQVTLSCSPISGHRSVSWYQQTPGQGLQFLFEYFSETQRNKGNFPGRFSGRQFSNSRSEMNVSTLELGDSALYLCASSAATRSYNEQFFGPGTRLTVL.

J is TRBJ1-2 and V is TRBV5-1, with a weak D call TRBD1 (5 bases). Between the trimmed V and J ends, which lost 4 bases and 7 bases, there was a span of 11 bases. Germline V gene sequence: CDR1 SGHRS, CDR2 YFSETQ. The length of the CDR3 is 12 residues. The CDR3 sequence is CASSPTVGGYTF. The CDR3 coding sequence is TGCGCCAGCAGCCCGACAGTAGGTGGCTACACCTTC.

The rearrangement links TRBV5-4 to TRBJ1-3; 11 bases fit TRBD1. CDR1 is SGHNT, CDR2 YYREEE, per germline (reference sequence). With 0 bases clipped from V and 4 bases from J, the junction kept 3 bases outside the gene matches. This CDR3 is built from 16 residues. This CDR3 reads CASSLGTGGAGNTIYF. The CDR3 coding sequence is TGTGCCAGCAGCTTGGGGACAGGGGGCGCCGGAAACACCATATATTTT.

This clone was seen more than once but under ten times. This chain joins TRBV5-4 and TRBJ2-3, with 7 bases aligning to TRBD2. Losses at the gene ends were 2 bases for V and 2 bases for J; bases not matched to a gene: 8. Germline CDR1 and CDR2: SGHNT and YYREEE (reference sequence). The CDR3 is 16 residues long. This CDR3 reads CASSLGPSGFTDTQYF. CDR3 in DNA: TGTGCCAGCAGCTTAGGTCCTAGCGGTTTCACAGATACGCAGTATTTT.

For this clone: The junction differs from germline at one of its ends, possibly a read error. The chain carries TRBV7-7 and TRBJ1-1, with a tentative D call TRBD1 (6 bases). In germline, CDR1 is SSHAT, CDR2 FNYEAQ (reference sequence). CDR3 length equals 15 residues. CDR3: CASSPLGTMNTEAFF. The CDR3 nucleotides are TGTGCTAGCAGCCCCCTTGGGACAATGAACACTGAAGCTTTCTTT. The whole variable domain, filled in from reference TRBV7-7 and TRBJ1-1, reads GAGVSQSPRYKVTKRGQDVTLRCDPISSHATLYWYQQALGQGPEFLTYFNYEAQPDKSGLPSDRFSAERPEGSISTLTIQRTEQRDSAMYRCASSPLGTMNTEAFFGQGTRLTVV.

J is TRBJ2-5 and V is TRBV25-1; TRBD1 is a possible D gene (7 bases). Germline V lookup: CDR1 MGHDK, CDR2 SYGVNS. This CDR3 is 15 amino acids long. The germline V and J ends were trimmed by 4 bases and 5 bases, with 17 bases remaining between them. The CDR3 DNA follows: TGTGCCAGCAGTGCCCCACGGGCAGGGGGGGAGACCCAGTACTTC. Translated: CASSAPRAGGETQYF.

The V call is TRBV5-1, the J call TRBJ2-1; the match to TRBD2 covers 12 bases. CDR1 is SGHRS and CDR2 is YFSETQ in the germline V gene. V lost 3 bases, J lost 1 base, and 14 bases stayed unmatched. This CDR3 is 20 amino acids long. CDR3 DNA sequence: TGCGCCAGCAGCTCCCGACTAGCGGGAGTGAGGCGCAGGTCCTACAATGAGCAGTTCTTC. The encoded protein is CASSSRLAGVRRRSYNEQFF. Variable domain in full (rest from reference TRBV5-1 and TRBJ2-1): KAGVTQTPRYLIKTRGQQVTLSCSPISGHRSVSWYQQTPGQGLQFLFEYFSETQRNKGNFPGRFSGRQFSNSRSEMNVSTLELGDSALYLCASSSRLAGVRRRSYNEQFFGPGTRLTVL.

The chain combines TRBV4-1 with TRBJ2-1, with D hard to call. CDR1 is MGHRA and CDR2 is YSYEKL in the germline V gene. V was trimmed by 3 bases and J by 5 bases, leaving 8 bases between them. The CDR3 extends over 13 amino acids. The CDR3 DNA reads TGCGCCAGCAGCCAGATTCTAAACAATGAGCAGTTCTTC. Encoded protein: CASSQILNNEQFF.

The chain couples TRBV5-1 to TRBJ2-5; possibly TRBD2 for D (5 bases). V was trimmed by 0 bases and J by 0 bases, leaving 9 bases between them. CDR3 length: 15 amino acids. The V gene's germline CDR1 is SGHRS and CDR2 YFSETQ. The CDR3 loop reads CASSLGTGNQETQYF. The CDR3 DNA reads TGCGCCAGCAGCTTGGGGACCGGGAACCAAGAGACCCAGTACTTC.